The source of this T cell receptor (beta chain) is a study of T cells in Graves' hyperthyroidism and ophthalmopathy (dated by TCRdb to between 2019 and 2020). Study-level background: Peripheral blood was collected at initial diagnosis, before any treatment. Prospective prediction of ophthalmopathy was tested in an independent validation cohort consisting of 18 hyperthyroidism patients and more than 15 patients who later progressed to ophthalmopathy. Thyroid tissue and blood T-cell repertoires from over 5 Graves' hyperthyroidism patients were also compared in the study. For training and testing, the 100 or so patients in the discovery cohort were randomly divided in a 7:3 ratio. According to the paper, TCR Vbeta CDR3 sequencing was carried out on about 140 peripheral blood samples, which came from 40 to 45 ophthalmopathy, 80 or so hyperthyroidism and approximately 17 progressor patients. Once sampling was done, hyperthyroidism patients were given methimazole at a starting dose of 30 mg daily, whereas ophthalmopathy patients were given high-dose intravenous methylprednisolone. To identify distinguishing TCR V-J signatures, a discovery cohort of around 100 patients was used, comprising 43 with Graves' ophthalmopathy and around 60 with stable Graves' hyperthyroidism. Study-wide conclusions, independent of this receptor: Blood samples also contained most of the expanded thyroid clonotypes (frequency above 0.001), which suggests that blood repertoires may reflect thyroid immune responses. During validation, the model predicted progression to ophthalmopathy a median of approximately six months ahead of onset, with around 70% sensitivity and almost 75% specificity. A 13 V-J signature model separated ophthalmopathy from stable hyperthyroidism, with roughly 88% sensitivity and roughly 84% specificity in cross-validation and 80%/75% in testing. Sample size was not statistically predetermined, and blinding of investigators to group allocation was not performed.

The V and J ends are trimmed by 3 bases and 7 bases, leaving 15 bases between them. The germline V gene sets CDR1 to ENHRY and CDR2 to SYGVKD. The CDR3 starts with the cysteine, ends with the phenylalanine, and has 14 residues. This entry keeps only the CDR3 DNA: 42 bases, framed from base 1. The hyperthyroidism patients were between 18 and 65 years old and newly diagnosed, with a disease duration of less than 2 months. The study excluded patients with uncontrolled infections, other autoimmune diseases, pregnancy or lactation. Clinical symptoms, serum thyroxine and TRAb, thyroid ultrasound, and orbital computed tomography formed the basis for the diagnoses. Blood from progressor patients was drawn when they were first diagnosed with hyperthyroidism, before any ophthalmopathy symptoms appeared. Ficoll-Paque density gradient centrifugation was used to isolate PBMCs from about 9.4 ml of fresh peripheral blood. Patients classed as progressors first received a Graves' hyperthyroidism diagnosis and then went on to develop ophthalmopathy during follow-up. Trizol reagent was used to extract total RNA, and RNA quality was then checked on an Agilent 2100 Bioanalyzer.

This clonotype was counted at least ten times. It lacks a known antigen. No base quality values were provided; no much bigger clone lies one nucleotide off. TCR beta CDR3 regions were amplified from RNA transcripts. The first round of RT-PCR for the TCR CDR3 was performed with the HTBI primer set and the Qiagen OneStep RT-PCR kit. Libraries were constructed in a second round of multiplex PCR, after which size selection and purification were performed. Libraries were sequenced paired-end with 100 bp reads on an Illumina HiSeq2000. As for the original processing: SOAPnuke was used to process the raw data, removing reads that contained adapters or uncalled bases, had a mean Phred below 15, or lacked an exact match to the constant primer or identifier. COPE v1.2.5 was used to merge high-quality paired reads, and clonotypes were defined as unique nucleotide sequences. Clonotypes were aligned to IMGT TRBV, TRBD and TRBJ reference segments using MiTCR v1.1. Only V-J combinations with frequency above 0.0001, covering 98% to 99.2% of repertoires, were analysed. The TCS score was defined as F50 (clonal expansion) divided by E x V (chaos), with BLOSUM62-based TCRdist calculated between CDR3 peptides within each V-J. Welch's t-statistics and random forest reduced some 510 V-J features to roughly 13, which were used in a naive Bayes classifier (R e1071). The public reads were run again by TCRdb, first through fastp at Q25 and then through MiXCR, and only productive beta chains were kept. Here each entry gathers all rows of one CDR3 protein and keeps the most common genes and DNA. TCRdb's processing, not the study's, gives the V and J calls here. This sample gives around 380,000 distinct CDR3 sequences in total; 13% of them show up just once. 20% of the sample lies in the top ten.

The sequence joins TRBV10-3 to TRBJ1-2; the D gene cannot be resolved reliably. The clonotype comes from a young man with Graves' hyperthyroidism that later progressed to Graves' ophthalmopathy. Sequenced: blood. The CDR3 is CAISDRPQAGGYTF. In nucleotides, the sequence is TGTGCCATCAGTGACCGGCCGCAGGCGGGTGGCTACACCTTC.